This passage covers 10 T cell receptor beta chains from one sample sequenced in a study of blood T cell repertoires in COVID-19 (dated by TCRdb to about 2020). The library was built by means of the immunoSEQ multiplex PCR assay. The table comes from immuneACCESS by way of TCRdb, which keeps in-frame sequences with V and J called. Part of the clones is missing from these tables; in studies checked, under half for an unresolved V gene and the rest for unknown reasons. Present in this sample are 490,000 or so clones, roughly nine tenths of which were seen just once. The top ten hold under 9.5% of the sample. The sequenced sample was PBMCs or T cells enriched from blood (not recorded which). The source is a woman aged 55-70 years who had recovered from COVID-19.

The chain has TRBV15 and TRBJ1-6, with D perhaps matching TRBD1 (5 bases). Trimming shortened V by 8 bases and J by 5 bases, and 10 bases separated the two germline ends. Germline V CDR1 and CDR2: LNHNV, YYDKDF (reference sequence). The CDR3 is 13 amino acids. The CDR3 here is CATSSTDNSPLHF. The CDR3 DNA sequence: TGTGCCACCTCTTCGACAGATAATTCACCCCTCCACTTT.

This clone was observed a few times. The J gene is TRBJ1-1, the V gene TRBV4-1, with D unclear. CDR1 and CDR2 from the germline V gene are MGHRA and YSYEKL. The CDR3 runs 12 residues. Trimming removed 3 bases at V and 3 bases at J, with 5 bases between. CDR3 amino acids: CASSQTYTEAFF. The CDR3 DNA follows: TGCGCCAGCAGCCAGACATACACTGAAGCTTTCTTT.

The chain is built from TRBV6-1 and TRBJ2-7, with 7 bases fitting TRBD2. Germline CDR1 is MNHNS and CDR2 is SASEGT. V was pared by 3 bases and J by 6 bases, with 5 bases of the junction left unmatched. The CDR3 consists of 13 residues. The chain's CDR3 is CASSDIWGGEQYV. The DNA of the CDR3 is TGTGCCAGCAGTGACATATGGGGGGGCGAGCAGTACGTC.

About this clone: Different DNA sequences within this sample yield the same CDR3. V and J are TRBV6-2 or TRBV6-3 and TRBJ2-7, with D perhaps TRBD1 (5 bases). Trimming took off 2 bases at V and 3 bases at J, with 8 bases between the two ends. Germline CDR1 reads MNHEY; CDR2 reads SVGEGT. This CDR3 region has 13 residues. The CDR3 DNA sequence: TGTGCCAGCAGTTACGACAGAGACTACGAGCAGTACGTC. Encoded protein: CASSYDRDYEQYV.

The chain has TRBV18 and TRBJ1-1; 11 nucleotides match TRBD1. J gave up 5 bases and V 2 bases, and 4 bases lay outside the gene matches. CDR1 KGHSH and CDR2 LQKENI come from the germline V gene. The CDR3 is 15 residues long. The CDR3 DNA follows: TGTGCCAGCTCACCAGTGGGACAGGGGGTAACTGAAGCTTTCTTT. It is translated as CASSPVGQGVTEAFF.

V usage is TRBV6-4 and J usage is TRBJ2-6, with TRBD1 matching over 10 bases. The CDR3 covers 17 residues. CDR1 is MRHNA and CDR2 is SNTAGT in the germline V gene. V lost 5 bases to trimming and J lost 0 bases; unmatched junction nucleotides: 4. This CDR3 is CASSWTGGGSGANVLTF. In nucleotides, the CDR3 is TGTGCCAGCAGTTGGACAGGGGGTGGCTCTGGGGCCAACGTCCTGACTTTC.

This chain connects TRBV28 to TRBJ1-4; no reliable D call. The CDR3 is made up of 13 amino acids. V was clipped by 8 bases and J by 8 bases, with 15 bases between them. Germline lookup yields CDR1 MDHEN and CDR2 SYDVKM. The CDR3 DNA is TGTGCCAGCTTGGCGTTGGAGGGCGAAAAACTGTTTTTT. Its protein product is CASLALEGEKLFF.

The genes are TRBV6-5 and TRBJ2-5; 10 nucleotides match TRBD1. Germline CDR1 MNHEY, CDR2 SVGAGI. This CDR3 has 15 amino acids. V lost 9 bases, J lost 6 bases, and 13 bases stayed unmatched. The CDR3, as DNA: TGTGCCAGTAATGACAGGGGGCGCGAGGGGAAGACCCAGTACTTC. Protein sequence: CASNDRGREGKTQYF.

This clone was recorded a few times. The chain carries TRBV5-1 and TRBJ1-5; the match to TRBD1 covers 7 bases. The CDR3 has 15 amino acids. Germline V gene lookup returns CDR1 SGHRS and CDR2 YFSETQ. Trimming at V came to 0 bases and at J to 7 bases, leaving 7 bases not matched to a gene. The CDR3 sequence: CASSLETGPGQPQHF. The CDR3 region has the DNA TGCGCCAGCAGCTTGGAGACAGGGCCGGGGCAGCCCCAGCATTTT.

This clone was counted between two and nine times. The chain uses TRBV2 and TRBJ1-3, with D perhaps TRBD1 (6 bases). Trimming stripped 6 bases from V and 0 bases from J, with 15 bases between. Germline V gene sequence: CDR1 SNHLY, CDR2 FYNNEI. The CDR3 consists of 16 residues. This chain's CDR3 is CASSLDRIVSGNTIYF. In nucleotides, the CDR3 is TGTGCCAGCAGCCTTGACAGGATTGTCTCTGGAAACACCATATATTTT.